One T cell receptor (beta chain) is described in this entry. Its antigen is unknown. The CDR3 extends over 16 amino acids. V was shortened by 1 base and J by 4 bases, with 16 bases between the two germline ends. In germline, CDR1 is SEHNR, CDR2 FQNEAQ (reference sequence). These data come from a study of T-cell memory formation after mild COVID-19. 5'RACE with constant-segment primers built TCRalpha and TCRbeta cDNA libraries with UMIs. TCRdb reprocessed the 5' RACE reads via MiXCR and lists one record per CDR3 protein. The sample has 95,000 to 120,000 distinct CDR3 sequences, about a fifth seen once. The study's findings and limits: SARS-CoV-2 specificity was not confirmed for second-wave clones peaking on day 37. Later expanders leaned CD4+, whereas day 15 to 85 contracting clones were balanced CD4/CD8.

Sequenced: PBMCs or a T cell subset sorted from them (not recorded which). The rearrangement joins TRBV7-9 to TRBJ1-2; D unresolved. The origin of this receptor is a man aged 18-30 years who had mild COVID-19 (a few samples of this study predate the infection). Cell type and time point are not known. CDR3 residues: CASSLVKRPSGYGYTF. The CDR3 nucleotides are TGTGCCAGCAGCTTAGTGAAACGCCCTTCTGGCTATGGCTACACCTTC.